Listed below are T cell receptor beta chains from one sample, sequenced in a study of blood T cell repertoires in COVID-19. Measured with immunoSEQ multiplex PCR; TCRdb has only the in-frame clones, and not every one. Here the sample spans more than 75,000 clones, around 88% being singletons. Material: peripheral blood. These receptors all come from a woman aged 80 or over with acute or convalescent COVID-19. CDR3s include the opening cysteine and the closing phenylalanine or tryptophan. The D gene is left open where the match is weak. Clone size is given for some rows only: seen once, a few or many times, or a class if the clone is expanded.

V,size,J,D,CDR3,DNA
TRBV27,NA,TRBJ1-2,TRBD1,CASRFGQGRGYTF,TGTGCCAGCAGGTTTGGACAGGGACGGGGCTACACCTTC
TRBV7-9,NA,TRBJ1-2,NA,CASRRDWTEGGYTF,TGTGCCAGCAGGCGAGACTGGACAGAGGGTGGCTACACCTTC
TRBV19,NA,TRBJ2-1,TRBD1,CASSIERGRDEQFF,TGTGCCAGTAGTATAGAGAGGGGGCGGGATGAGCAGTTCTTC
TRBV7-8,NA,TRBJ2-7,NA,CASSLRDEQYF,TGTGCCAGCAGCTTACGCGACGAGCAGTACTTC
TRBV19,NA,TRBJ1-5,NA,CASSIGGFGNQPQHF,TGTGCCAGTAGTATAGGAGGATTCGGCAATCAGCCCCAGCATTTT
TRBV6-5,NA,TRBJ1-1,NA,CASSYDQGMNTEAFF,TGTGCCAGCAGTTACGATCAGGGTATGAACACTGAAGCTTTCTTT
TRBV3-1/TRBV3-2,NA,TRBJ2-7,TRBD1,CASSNGTGNLYSYEQYF,TGTGCCAGCAGCAACGGGACAGGGAACTTATATTCCTACGAGCAGTACTTC
TRBV2,NA,TRBJ2-3,TRBD2,CASSESGSPSDTQYF,TGTGCCAGCAGTGAAAGCGGGAGTCCGTCAGATACGCAGTATTTT
TRBV6-5,NA,TRBJ1-2,TRBD1,CASSYFLTGDSYTF,TGTGCCAGCAGTTACTTCCTGACAGGGGATAGCTACACCTTC
TRBV18,NA,TRBJ1-6,NA,CASSRQGSGNSPLHF,TGTGCCAGCTCACGTCAAGGGTCGGGGAATTCACCCCTCCACTTT
TRBV2,NA,TRBJ2-2,TRBD2,CASSEARLAGGPSELFF,TGTGCCAGCAGTGAAGCGCGGCTAGCGGGCGGACCCTCCGAGCTGTTTTTT
TRBV30,NA,TRBJ1-2,NA,CAWDGGRDSGYTF,TGTGCCTGGGATGGAGGGAGGGACTCTGGCTACACCTTC
TRBV27,NA,TRBJ2-3,NA,CASSIWQAGNTDTQYF,TGTGCCAGCAGTATTTGGCAGGCGGGAAACACAGATACGCAGTATTTT
TRBV7-8,NA,TRBJ1-1,NA,CASSPTGRTEAFF,TGTGCCAGCAGCCCGACTGGTCGGACTGAAGCTTTCTTT
TRBV10-3,NA,TRBJ1-3,NA,CATRNTQGNTIYF,TGTGCCACCAGGAACACCCAAGGAAACACCATATATTTT
TRBV19,NA,TRBJ1-2,NA,CASSTDRDKDKKNGYTF,TGTGCCAGTAGTACCGACCGGGACAAGGACAAGAAGAATGGCTACACCTTC
TRBV9,NA,TRBJ2-3,NA,CASSVGSADTQYF,TGTGCCAGCAGCGTAGGGAGTGCGGATACGCAGTATTTT
TRBV5-6,NA,TRBJ2-3,NA,CASSPDSARTDTQYF,TGTGCCAGCAGCCCCGACTCAGCCCGCACAGATACGCAGTATTTT
TRBV7-9,once,TRBJ2-5,TRBD2,CASSSTRLAGGEETQYF,TGTGCCAGCAGCTCGACTCGACTAGCGGGAGGGGAAGAGACCCAGTACTTC
TRBV18,NA,TRBJ2-7,NA,CASSLQGIINEQYF,TGTGCCAGCTCACTCCAGGGGATAATTAACGAGCAGTACTTC
TRBV2,NA,TRBJ1-2,NA,CASSSGTSTHGYTF,TGTGCCAGCAGTTCGGGGACTTCAACCCATGGCTACACCTTC
TRBV5-8,NA,TRBJ1-2,NA,CASSLGREVSYTF,TGTGCCAGCAGCTTGGGCAGGGAGGTCAGCTACACCTTC
TRBV6-1,NA,TRBJ1-5,TRBD1,CASSERGGQAHNQPQHF,TGTGCCAGCAGTGAAAGGGGGGGACAGGCGCACAATCAGCCCCAGCATTTT
TRBV6-6,once,TRBJ1-6,NA,CASRQAGYNSPLHF,TGTGCCAGCAGGCAGGCTGGATATAATTCACCCCTCCACTTT
TRBV18,NA,TRBJ2-3,NA,CASSPGVTTTDTQYF,TGTGCCAGCTCACCAGGAGTCACAACCACAGATACGCAGTATTTT
TRBV19,NA,TRBJ1-5,NA,CASSIYRDSRQPQHF,TGTGCCAGTAGTATTTATCGGGACTCCAGACAGCCCCAGCATTTT
TRBV20-1,NA,TRBJ1-1,TRBD1,CSASLRTGGTEAFF,TGCAGTGCTAGTCTCCGGACAGGGGGCACTGAAGCTTTCTTT
TRBV6-7,NA,TRBJ2-1,NA,CASRPDSLSSYNEQFF,TGTGCCAGCAGACCCGACTCATTGAGCTCCTACAATGAGCAGTTCTTC
TRBV6-5,few,TRBJ1-2,NA,CASSSLGANYGYTF,TGTGCCAGCAGCTCCCTGGGAGCTAACTATGGCTACACCTTC
TRBV19,NA,TRBJ2-3,TRBD2,CASSPTSGRVTDTQYF,TGTGCCAGTAGTCCTACTAGCGGGAGGGTCACAGATACGCAGTATTTT
TRBV12-3/TRBV12-4,NA,TRBJ2-1,NA,CASSTSPNEQFF,TGTGCCAGCAGTACTAGCCCGAATGAGCAGTTCTTC
TRBV5-6,NA,TRBJ1-2,NA,CASSSRARTNYGYTF,TGTGCCAGCAGCTCGAGGGCCAGAACTAACTATGGCTACACCTTC
TRBV19,NA,TRBJ1-4,TRBD1,CASSRTGTGNEKLFF,TGTGCCAGTAGTAGGACCGGGACAGGAAATGAAAAACTGTTTTTT
TRBV5-4,NA,TRBJ2-3,TRBD2,CASSPGTSGSDTQYF,TGTGCCAGCAGCCCCGGGACTAGCGGGAGTGATACGCAGTATTTT
TRBV7-3,NA,TRBJ2-1,TRBD1,CASSLRTGILNEQFF,TGTGCCAGCAGCTTGAGGACAGGAATACTCAATGAGCAGTTCTTC
TRBV5-1,NA,TRBJ2-5,TRBD2,CASSGGTSGGVETQYF,TGCGCCAGCAGCGGAGGGACTAGCGGGGGGGTGGAGACCCAGTACTTC
TRBV7-2,NA,TRBJ1-6,NA,CASSERPTGSTGSPLHF,TGTGCCAGCAGCGAAAGGCCGACAGGCTCGACGGGTTCACCCCTCCACTTT
TRBV7-3,NA,TRBJ2-3,TRBD2,CASSLTEGRASGGAGDTQYF,TGTGCCAGCAGCTTAACGGAGGGAAGGGCTAGCGGGGGGGCAGGAGATACGCAGTATTTT
TRBV6-5,NA,TRBJ1-1,TRBD1,CASMRAGGPNTEAFF,TGTGCCAGCATGCGGGCAGGGGGCCCCAACACTGAAGCTTTCTTT
TRBV18,NA,TRBJ2-7,NA,CASSPNGTPDEQYF,TGTGCCAGCTCACCCAATGGGACACCCGACGAGCAGTACTTC
TRBV5-8,NA,TRBJ2-3,TRBD2,CASSGTSGTDTQYF,TGTGCCAGCAGCGGGACTAGCGGCACAGATACGCAGTATTTT
TRBV9,NA,TRBJ2-4,TRBD2,CASSVGTSGKNIQYF,TGTGCCAGCAGCGTAGGGACTAGCGGCAAAAACATTCAGTACTTC
TRBV7-3,NA,TRBJ2-7,TRBD1,CASSSSGTGNHEQYF,TGTGCCAGCAGCTCCTCCGGGACAGGTAACCACGAGCAGTACTTC
TRBV19,once,TRBJ2-6,NA,CASTGNMGGANVLTF,TGTGCCAGTACAGGGAATATGGGGGGGGCCAACGTCCTGACTTTC
TRBV3-1/TRBV3-2,NA,TRBJ1-1,TRBD1,CASSHFRGPKQTRAFF,TGTGCCAGCAGCCACTTCAGGGGGCCTAAACAGACTCGAGCTTTCTTT
TRBV19,NA,TRBJ2-1,TRBD2,CASRGLAQEQFF,TGTGCCAGTAGGGGACTAGCCCAGGAGCAGTTCTTC